Listed here are 31 T cell receptor beta chains from one sample, sequenced in a study of T cell responses to AZD1222 COVID-19 vaccine. The assay was immunoSEQ multiplex PCR, and TCRdb's table has in-frame clones only and misses some. Counted here are 130,000 to 150,000 clones, 86% occurring once; the ten biggest clones make up approximately 5%. Source: peripheral blood, taken 28 days after the second AZD1222 dose. These receptors all come from an adult who received the AZD1222 COVID-19 vaccine.

The chain employs TRBV3-1 (or the pseudogene TRBV3-2) and TRBJ2-5; 8 nucleotides align to TRBD1. The CDR3 contains 14 residues. V dropped 1 base and J dropped 5; count of bases not matched to a gene: 3. CDR1 and CDR2 (germline): LGHDT, YNNKEL (reference sequence). CDR3 protein: CASSQGTGSETQYF. CDR3 sequence (DNA): TGTGCCAGCAGCCAAGGGACAGGGAGCGAGACCCAGTACTTC.

This chain uses TRBV19 with TRBJ1-1; the D gene is possibly TRBD1 (5 bases). This CDR3 contains 15 residues. Trimming took off 1 base at V and 0 bases at J, with 9 bases between the two ends. Germline V gene lookup returns CDR1 LNHDA and CDR2 SQIVND (reference sequence). The CDR3 nucleotides read TGTGCCAGTAGTATAGTAGGGGTTGTGAACACTGAAGCTTTCTTT. It encodes CASSIVGVVNTEAFF.

The chain recombines TRBV6-5 with TRBJ2-5, with a tentative D call TRBD2 (5 bases). CDR1 is MNHEY, CDR2 SVGAGI, per germline. The CDR3 contains 15 residues. Trimming stripped 5 bases from V and 3 bases from J, with 16 bases between. CDR3 protein: CASSPIPGIEETQYF. As DNA, the CDR3 is TGTGCCAGCAGTCCCATACCCGGGATAGAAGAGACCCAGTACTTC.

The chain couples TRBV12-3 or TRBV12-4 to TRBJ2-5; D tentatively reads TRBD1 or TRBD2 (5 bases each). Trimming took off 5 bases at V and 5 bases at J, with 12 bases between the two ends. This CDR3 is 13 amino acids long. The CDR3 is CASSHRDGETQYF. The CDR3 bases are TGTGCCAGCAGTCACCGGGACGGGGAGACCCAGTACTTC.

This clone was detected a few times. The chain links TRBV5-1 to TRBJ1-1; TRBD1 might be the D (5 bases). The germline V and J ends were trimmed by 4 bases and 3 bases, with 10 bases remaining between them. This CDR3 is built from 13 residues. CDR1 SGHRS and CDR2 YFSETQ come from the germline V gene. In nucleotides, the CDR3 is TGCGCCAGCAGCCTAGGGGAAGACACTGAAGCTTTCTTT. Translation gives CASSLGEDTEAFF.

CDR3 sequence reads: CASSVGESSYEQYF. CDR3 nucleotides: TGTGCCAGCAGCGTAGGGGAGTCCTCCTACGAGCAGTACTTC. The rearrangement uses TRBV9 and TRBJ2-7; possible D gene TRBD2, 5 bases. The V gene lost 0 bases and the J gene lost 0 bases, with 7 bases spanning the gap. The CDR3 has 14 amino acids. Germline CDR1 reads SGDLS; CDR2 reads YYNGEE.

Notes on this clone: Its ends do not fully match the called genes, so a read error is possible. V gene TRBV5-1 combines with J gene TRBJ1-1, with TRBD1 as a possible D gene (5 bases). This CDR3 has 11 residues. Per germline, CDR1 SGHRS and CDR2 YFSETQ. The CDR3 loop reads CASNLEGEAFF. The CDR3 DNA reads as TGCGCCAGCAACTTGGAGGGGGAAGCTTTCTTT.

This rearrangement joins TRBV30 to TRBJ2-5, with TRBD1 identical over 8 bases. Per germline, CDR1 GTSNPN and CDR2 SVGIG (reference sequence). J was trimmed by 5 bases and V by 3 bases; bases with no gene match: 11. The CDR3 runs 15 residues. CDR3 DNA: TGTGCCTGGAGCCGACTTCCGGGACAGGCCGAGACCCAGTACTTC. Translating it yields CAWSRLPGQAETQYF. The full variable domain, in which reference TRBV30 and TRBJ2-5 provide the parts outside the CDR3, is SQTIHQWPATLVQPVGSPLSLECTVEGTSNPNLYWYRQAAGRGLQLLFYSVGIGQISSEVPQNLSASRPQDRQFILSSKKLLLSDSGFYLCAWSRLPGQAETQYFGPGTRLLVL.

This chain joins TRBV10-1 and TRBJ2-5; possible D gene TRBD1, 6 bases. Trimming stripped 8 bases from V and 5 bases from J, with 15 bases between. The CDR3 has 13 residues. Germline lookup yields CDR1 WNHNN and CDR2 SYGVQD (reference sequence). The CDR3 DNA reads as TGCGCCAGCGGGGCACAGGGCCAGGAGACCCAGTACTTC. This gives the protein CASGAQGQETQYF.

The chain uses TRBV30 and TRBJ1-5; no clear D gene. Germline lookup yields CDR1 GTSNPN and CDR2 SVGIG (reference sequence). The CDR3 consists of 14 residues. The germline V and J ends were trimmed by 3 bases and 1 base, with 10 bases remaining between them. Written as DNA, the CDR3 is TGTGCCTGGAGAACGGGCTCGAGCAATCAGCCCCAGCATTTT. Translation gives CAWRTGSSNQPQHF.

This chain links TRBV28 with TRBJ2-6; 9 bases fit TRBD1. V lost 10 bases and J lost 3; bases outside the gene matches: 13. Germline CDR1 is MDHEN and CDR2 is SYDVKM. This CDR3 has 17 residues. The CDR3 here is CATAGYRGPRGANVLTF. CDR3 nucleotide sequence: TGTGCCACCGCGGGGTACAGGGGGCCTCGTGGGGCCAACGTCCTGACTTTC.

The V call is TRBV4-1, the J call TRBJ1-2; D unresolved. This CDR3 region has 12 residues. Looked up from germline, CDR1 is MGHRA and CDR2 is YSYEKL. Trimming cost V 0 bases and J 3 bases, with 2 bases left between them. CDR3 sequence (DNA): TGCGCCAGCAGCCAAGATTACTATGGCTACACCTTC. Translation: CASSQDYYGYTF.

The chain combines TRBV19 with TRBJ1-1, with 7 positions matching TRBD1. The V gene's germline CDR1 is LNHDA and CDR2 SQIVND (reference sequence). J lost 10 bases, V lost 7 bases, and 9 bases had no gene match. The CDR3 length is 12 residues. The CDR3 region is CASILRQGRAFF. The CDR3 DNA is TGTGCCAGTATTCTCCGACAGGGAAGAGCTTTCTTT.

This clone was seen a few times. The V and J genes are TRBV25-1 and TRBJ2-2, with TRBD1 identical over 10 bases. The germline V gene has CDR1 MGHDK and CDR2 SYGVNS. V dropped 3 bases and J dropped 7; count of bases not matched to a gene: 5. The CDR3 has 15 amino acids. CDR3 residues: CASSEGQGQVGELFF. CDR3 sequence (DNA): TGTGCCAGCAGTGAGGGACAGGGGCAGGTCGGGGAGCTGTTTTTT.

This sequence joins TRBV11-2 and TRBJ1-1; D is unresolved. The germline V gene has CDR1 SGHAT and CDR2 FQNNGV. The CDR3 consists of 10 residues. V lost 6 bases and J lost 6, with 5 bases in between. CDR3 residues: CASRGSEAFF. For the CDR3, the DNA is TGTGCCAGCAGGGGATCTGAAGCTTTCTTT. Full variable domain (remainder filled in from reference TRBV11-2 and TRBJ1-1): EAGVAQSPRYKIIEKRQSVAFWCNPISGHATLYWYQQILGQGPKLLIQFQNNGVVDDSQLPKDRFSAERLKGVDSTLKIQPAKLEDSAVYLCASRGSEAFFGQGTRLTVV.

The chain recombines TRBV9 with TRBJ1-1; TRBD1 aligns across 10 bases. Unmatched junction bases numbered 9, after V lost 3 bases and J lost 7 bases. This CDR3 is 15 amino acids long. Per the germline V gene, CDR1 is SGDLS and CDR2 is YYNGEE. CDR3 nucleotides: TGTGCCAGCAGCGCCCTCGGACAGGGGGATATTGAAGCTTTCTTT. Protein: CASSALGQGDIEAFF.

This chain uses TRBV5-1 with TRBJ2-4; TRBD1 or TRBD2 may be the D gene (5 bases each). Trimming pared 0 bases from V and 6 bases from J, leaving 10 bases between. The CDR3 is made up of 14 amino acids. CDR1 SGHRS and CDR2 YFSETQ come from the germline V gene. The CDR3 reads CASSLGPGGNIQYF. CDR3 DNA: TGCGCCAGCAGCTTGGGGCCTGGGGGAAACATTCAGTACTTC.

This clone was counted between two and nine times. The chain employs TRBV28 and TRBJ1-1, with no clear D. There are 12 residues in the CDR3. Germline V gene sequence: CDR1 MDHEN, CDR2 SYDVKM. V lost 4 bases and J lost 4, with 7 bases in between. The CDR3 coding sequence is TGTGCCAGCAGTTCCTCTACCACTGAAGCTTTCTTT. Residues: CASSSSTTEAFF.

The chain links TRBV5-8 to TRBJ1-2; 8 bases map to TRBD1. CDR1 is SGHTS, CDR2 YDEGEE, per germline. The CDR3 has 13 residues. The trim removed 5 bases at V and 7 bases at J, leaving 7 bases unmatched. The CDR3 nucleotides read TGTGCCAGCAGGGCCGGGACAGGATCTGGCTACACCTTC. Translation gives CASRAGTGSGYTF. Full variable domain (remainder filled in from reference TRBV5-8 and TRBJ1-2): EAGVTQSPTHLIKTRGQQATLRCSPISGHTSVYWYQQALGLGLQFLLWYDEGEERNRGNFPPRFSGRQFPNYSSELNVNALELEDSALYLCASRAGTGSGYTFGSGTRLTVV.

This clone was detected a few times. CDR3 DNA: TGTGCCAGCAGCTCCAGGAGTAACTATGGCTACACCTTC. The encoded protein is CASSSRSNYGYTF. The rearrangement joins TRBV7-9 to TRBJ1-2; no clear D gene. This CDR3 spans 13 amino acids. Trimming left V 4 bases short and J 1 base short, with 7 bases between. Germline assignment: CDR1 SEHNR and CDR2 FQNEAQ (reference sequence).

In its sample, this clone was seen a few times. Other DNA sequences in the same sample also yield this CDR3. The gene calls are TRBV12-3 or TRBV12-4 and TRBJ1-4; no clear D. The CDR3 covers 13 residues. Deletions cut 4 bases from V and 8 bases from J, with 11 bases between. CDR3 residues: CASSSMTGEKLFF. CDR3 coding DNA: TGTGCCAGCAGTTCGATGACGGGGGAAAAACTGTTTTTT.

V is TRBV12-3 or TRBV12-4 and J is TRBJ2-1; unclear D gene. Trimming removed 11 bases at V and 0 bases at J, with 8 bases between. The CDR3 extends over 12 amino acids. The CDR3 loop reads CAAKNSYNEQFF. CDR3 nucleotides: TGTGCCGCCAAGAACTCCTACAATGAGCAGTTCTTC.

In its sample, this clone was seen a few times. The chain carries TRBV4-1 and TRBJ1-2; 9 bases agree with TRBD1. The CDR3 has 15 residues. V dropped 1 base and J dropped 4; count of bases not matched to a gene: 4. The germline gives CDR1 MGHRA, CDR2 YSYEKL. The CDR3 region has the DNA TGCGCCAGCAGCCAAGGGGGACAGGGCTCCTATGGCTACACCTTC. Protein: CASSQGGQGSYGYTF.

The V and J genes are TRBV19 and TRBJ2-7; D is possibly TRBD1 (5 bases). The CDR3 totals 14 residues. The germline V gene has CDR1 LNHDA and CDR2 SQIVND (reference sequence). Trimming shortened V by 7 bases and J by 1 base, and 14 bases separated the two germline ends. The CDR3 DNA follows: TGTGCCAGTACCCCCCAAGGGGCATCCTACGAGCAGTACTTC. Amino acids: CASTPQGASYEQYF.

The chain joins TRBV21-1 to TRBJ1-6; the table calls TRBD1, which could not be checked here. TRBV21-1 is noted as a pseudogene. The CDR3 has 15 residues. This CDR3 reads CASSSAGTDNSPLHF. In nucleotides, the CDR3 is TGTGCCAGCAGCAGCGCCGGGACAGATAATTCACCCCTCCACTTT.

A note on this clone: Other nucleotide sequences from this sample produce the same CDR3. The chain links TRBV28 to TRBJ2-5; TRBD2 matches 15 bases. The trim removed 5 bases at V and 5 bases at J, leaving 15 bases unmatched. The CDR3 runs to 19 residues. CDR1 MDHEN and CDR2 SYDVKM come from the germline V gene. CDR3 nucleotide sequence: TGTGCCAGCAGTCTGCCTTCCTGGACTAGCGGGGGGGCGGGGGAGACCCAGTACTTC. Its translation: CASSLPSWTSGGAGETQYF.

J is TRBJ2-2 and V is TRBV19; unclear D gene. CDR3 length: 14 amino acids. Germline V gene sequence: CDR1 LNHDA, CDR2 SQIVND (reference sequence). Trimming pared 5 bases from V and 2 bases from J, leaving 9 bases between. The CDR3 here is CASSLYFNTGELFF. The CDR3 DNA follows: TGTGCCAGTAGTCTCTACTTCAACACCGGGGAGCTGTTTTTT. The variable domain in full, with the rest retrieved from reference TRBV19 and TRBJ2-2, is DGGITQSPKYLFRKEGQNVTLSCEQNLNHDAMYWYRQDPGQGLRLIYYSQIVNDFQKGDIAEGYSVSREKKESFPLTVTSAQKNPTAFYLCASSLYFNTGELFFGEGSRLTVL.

In the case of this clone: A read error may produce the germline difference seen at one junction end. The rearrangement uses TRBV6-1 and TRBJ2-7; TRBD2 aligns across 11 bases. The CDR3 consists of 15 residues. The V gene's germline CDR1 is MNHNS and CDR2 SASEGT. The DNA for the CDR3 is TGTGCCAGCAATGAACCGGGACTAGCGGTCTACGAGCAGTACTTC. Protein sequence: CASNEPGLAVYEQYF.

This clone came up a few times. The chain combines TRBV6-5 with TRBJ1-2, with 9 bases lining up with TRBD1. This CDR3 comprises 15 residues. The V segment lost 0 bases and the J segment 6 bases; nucleotides outside the gene matches: 5. CDR1 is MNHEY, CDR2 SVGAGI, per germline. The CDR3 loop reads CASSYSTGGEDGYTF. The CDR3 coding sequence is TGTGCCAGCAGTTACTCCACAGGGGGCGAGGATGGCTACACCTTC.

V usage is TRBV5-1 and J usage is TRBJ2-7, with D perhaps matching TRBD1 or TRBD2 (6 bases each). The V end was cut by 0 bases, the J end by 2 bases, with 9 bases between. The CDR3 has 14 residues. Per germline, CDR1 SGHRS and CDR2 YFSETQ. The chain's CDR3 is CASSLGGATYEQYF. CDR3 DNA: TGCGCCAGCAGCTTGGGGGGGGCCACCTACGAGCAGTACTTC.

V usage is TRBV15 and J usage is TRBJ1-2, with D maybe TRBD1 (6 bases). This CDR3 has 14 residues. The germline CDR1 and CDR2 sequences are LNHNV and YYDKDF (reference sequence). V lost 6 bases and J 6 bases, leaving 17 bases between the germline ends. Written as DNA, the CDR3 is TGTGCCACCAGGGTGATCGGACAGTTGGATGGCTACACCTTC. Residues: CATRVIGQLDGYTF. The variable domain in full, completed from reference TRBV15 and TRBJ1-2, reads DAMVIQNPRYQVTQFGKPVTLSCSQTLNHNVMYWYQQKSSQAPKLLFHYYDKDFNNEADTPDNFQSRRPNTSFCFLDIRSPGLGDTAMYLCATRVIGQLDGYTFGSGTRLTVV.